The clone carrying this TCR beta chain has just a few counts. Antigen: not known. A single record per CDR3 protein comes from TCRdb applying MiXCR to the 5' RACE reads. Among around 110,000 distinct CDR3 sequences listed, around an eighth were seen once. The sample comes from a study of T-cell memory formation after mild COVID-19. On the study more broadly: For the most part, TCR clusters were specific to one donor. Study results and caveats: The authors did not confirm SARS-CoV-2 specificity of second-wave clones peaking day 37. The study found balanced CD4/CD8 in clones contracting day 15 to 85 and a CD4+ lean in later expanders.

CDR1 SGHVS and CDR2 FQNEAQ come from the germline V gene. CDR3 size: 16 residues. Trimming removed 6 bases from V and 7 bases from J, with 24 bases in between. This clonotype was obtained from a man in his late teens or twenties who had mild COVID-19 (a few samples of this study predate the infection). Cell type and time point are not known. The J gene is TRBJ2-5, the V gene TRBV7-8, with D possibly matching TRBD2 (6 bases). Sequences were obtained from PBMCs or a T cell subset sorted from them (not recorded which). The CDR3 protein is CASRITLGPVEGTQYF. CDR3 nucleotides: TGTGCCAGCAGGATCACACTCGGACCGGTGGAGGGGACCCAGTACTTC.